This T cell receptor (beta chain) was identified in a study of shared clonotypes between healthy human individuals. General observations from the study: A few donors had about 5% of their naive CD4 clonotypes in common.

The method was immunoSEQ multiplex PCR; TCRdb's version includes in-frame clones alone and lacks a portion of them. Of about 1,800,000 clones detected, roughly 94% appear once; the ten largest clones hold roughly 1.2%. The CDR3 is 14 residues long. CDR1 is LGHNT, CDR2 FRNRAP, per germline. Trimming took off 0 bases at V and 7 bases at J, with 13 bases between the two ends. CD45RO-negative, CCR7-positively selected cells formed the naive CD8 fraction, excluding terminally differentiated effector memory CD45RA+ cells. About this clone itself: Its antigen remains unidentified.

The receptor's source is a man between 18 and 29 years old in good health. The specimen sequenced was naive CD8+ T cells sorted from blood. V usage is TRBV12-5 and J usage is TRBJ2-7, with D perhaps TRBD1 or TRBD2 (5 bases each). The CDR3 bases are TGTGCTAGTGGTTTGGTAGAGGTGGGGGAGGAGCAGTACTTC. Protein sequence: CASGLVEVGEEQYF.